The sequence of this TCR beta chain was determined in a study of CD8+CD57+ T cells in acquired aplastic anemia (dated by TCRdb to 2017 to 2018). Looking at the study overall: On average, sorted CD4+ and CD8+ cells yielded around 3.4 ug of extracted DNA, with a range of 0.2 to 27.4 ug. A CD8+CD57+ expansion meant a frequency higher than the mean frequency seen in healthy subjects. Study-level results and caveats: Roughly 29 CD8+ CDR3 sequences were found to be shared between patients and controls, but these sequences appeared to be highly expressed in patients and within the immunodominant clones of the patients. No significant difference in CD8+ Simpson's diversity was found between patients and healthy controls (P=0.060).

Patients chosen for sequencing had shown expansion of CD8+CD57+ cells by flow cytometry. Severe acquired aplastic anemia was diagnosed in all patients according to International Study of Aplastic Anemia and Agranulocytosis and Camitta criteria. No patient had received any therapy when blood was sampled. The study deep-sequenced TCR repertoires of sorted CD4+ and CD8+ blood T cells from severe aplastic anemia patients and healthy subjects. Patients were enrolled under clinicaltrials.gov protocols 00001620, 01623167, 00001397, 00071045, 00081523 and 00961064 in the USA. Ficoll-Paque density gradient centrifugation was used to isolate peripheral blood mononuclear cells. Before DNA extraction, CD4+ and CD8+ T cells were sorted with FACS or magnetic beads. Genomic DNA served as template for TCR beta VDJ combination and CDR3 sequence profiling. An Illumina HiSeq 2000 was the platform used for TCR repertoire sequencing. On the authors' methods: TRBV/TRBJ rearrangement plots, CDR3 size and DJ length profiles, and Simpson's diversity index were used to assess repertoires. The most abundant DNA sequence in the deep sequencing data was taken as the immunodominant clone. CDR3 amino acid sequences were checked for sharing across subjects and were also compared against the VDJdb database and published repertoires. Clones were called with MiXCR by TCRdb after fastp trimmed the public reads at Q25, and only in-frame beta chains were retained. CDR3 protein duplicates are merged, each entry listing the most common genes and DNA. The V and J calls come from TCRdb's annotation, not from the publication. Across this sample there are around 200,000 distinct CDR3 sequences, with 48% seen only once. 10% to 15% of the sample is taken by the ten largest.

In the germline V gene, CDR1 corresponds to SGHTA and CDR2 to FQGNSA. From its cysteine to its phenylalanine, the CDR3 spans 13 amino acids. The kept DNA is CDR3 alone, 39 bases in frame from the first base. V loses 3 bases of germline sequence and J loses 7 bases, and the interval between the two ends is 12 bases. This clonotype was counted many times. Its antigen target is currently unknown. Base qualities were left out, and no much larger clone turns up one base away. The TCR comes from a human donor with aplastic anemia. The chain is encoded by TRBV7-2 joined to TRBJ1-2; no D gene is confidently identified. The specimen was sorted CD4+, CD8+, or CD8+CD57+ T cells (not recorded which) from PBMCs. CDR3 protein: CASSFSGEGGYTF. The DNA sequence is TGTGCCAGCAGCTTTTCCGGGGAGGGTGGCTACACCTTC.